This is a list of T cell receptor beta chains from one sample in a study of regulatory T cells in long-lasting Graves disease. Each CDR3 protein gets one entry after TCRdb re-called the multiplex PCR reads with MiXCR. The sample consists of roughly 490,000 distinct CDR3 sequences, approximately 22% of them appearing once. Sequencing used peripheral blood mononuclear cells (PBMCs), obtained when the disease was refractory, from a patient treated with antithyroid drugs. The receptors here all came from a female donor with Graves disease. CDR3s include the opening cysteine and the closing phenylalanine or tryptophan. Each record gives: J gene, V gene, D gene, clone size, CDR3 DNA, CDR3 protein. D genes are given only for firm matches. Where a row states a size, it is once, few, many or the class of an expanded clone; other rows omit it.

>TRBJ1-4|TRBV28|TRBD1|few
TGTGCCAGCAGTACCGGGACAGGGAGGAAACTGTTTTTT
CASSTGTGRKLFF
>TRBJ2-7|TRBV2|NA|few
TGTGCCAGCAGCGGGGGCCCGGGGGAGCAGTACTTC
CASSGGPGEQYF
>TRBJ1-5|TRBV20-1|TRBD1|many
TGCAGTGCCGCGACAGGGGACCAGCCCCAGCATTTT
CSAATGDQPQHF
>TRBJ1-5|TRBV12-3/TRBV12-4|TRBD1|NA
TGTGCCAGCAGTTTGGAGACAGGGACCCAGCCCCAGCATTTT
CASSLETGTQPQHF
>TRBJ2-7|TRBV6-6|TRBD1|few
TGTGCCAGCAGTTACTCGCTGGACACAGGGGGCCTCTCCTACGAGCAGTACTTC
CASSYSLDTGGLSYEQYF
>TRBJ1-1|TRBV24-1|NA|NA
TGTGCCACGGAATCAGGGCCGGGCACTGAAGCTTTCTTT
CATESGPGTEAFF
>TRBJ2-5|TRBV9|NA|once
TGTGCCAGCAGCGTAGTAGCGGACCAAGAGACCCAGTACTTC
CASSVVADQETQYF
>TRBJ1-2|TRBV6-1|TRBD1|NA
TGTGCCAGCAGTGAGGGACAGGGAGGGGCTGGCTACACCTTC
CASSEGQGGAGYTF
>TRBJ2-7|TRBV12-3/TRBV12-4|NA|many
TGTGCCAGCAGTCCCTCCTTTAGGGAGGTCGAGCAGTACTTC
CASSPSFREVEQYF
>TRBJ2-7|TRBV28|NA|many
TGTGCCAGCGTGGGCAGGGGATACGAGCAGTACTTC
CASVGRGYEQYF
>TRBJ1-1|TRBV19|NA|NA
TGTGCCAGCAACACCGGGCTAACGAACACTGAAGCTTTCTTT
CASNTGLTNTEAFF
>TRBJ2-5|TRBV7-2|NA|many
TGTGCCAGCAGCCCGGGACTCCTCCAAGAGACCCAGTACTTC
CASSPGLLQETQYF
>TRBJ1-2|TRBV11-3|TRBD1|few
TGTGCCAGCAGCCGAAGACAGGGCGGAGGAGACTATGGCTACACCTTC
CASSRRQGGGDYGYTF
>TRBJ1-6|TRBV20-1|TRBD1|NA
TGCAGTGCTACCCGCCAGGGGGATTCACCCCTCCACTTT
CSATRQGDSPLHF
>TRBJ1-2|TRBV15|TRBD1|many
TGTGCCACCAGCAGAGTTAGAACAGGGGGTGGATCGAATGGCTACACCTTC
CATSRVRTGGGSNGYTF
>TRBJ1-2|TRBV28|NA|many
TGTGCCAGCAGCGGGGACCTAATTGACGATGGCTACACCTTC
CASSGDLIDDGYTF
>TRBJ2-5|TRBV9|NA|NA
TGTGCCAGCAGCGACTTCCCTACAGAGGAGACCCAGTACTTC
CASSDFPTEETQYF
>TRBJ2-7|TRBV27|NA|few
TGTGCCAGTTCTGGACAGAACTCCTACGAGCAGTACTTC
CASSGQNSYEQYF
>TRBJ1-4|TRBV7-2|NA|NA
TGTGCCAGCAGCTTAGAAGGGAGAGGGGGTGAGAAACTGTTTTTT
CASSLEGRGGEKLFF
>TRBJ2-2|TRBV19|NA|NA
TGTGCCAGTAGTACACCGAACACCGGGGAGCTGTTTTTT
CASSTPNTGELFF
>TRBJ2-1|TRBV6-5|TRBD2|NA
TGTGCCAGCAGTTACTCGTCGGGAGCGGGGCACAATGAGCAGTTCTTC
CASSYSSGAGHNEQFF
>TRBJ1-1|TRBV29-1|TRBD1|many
TGCAGCGTGAACACAGGGGCGGGGACTGAAGCTTTCTTT
CSVNTGAGTEAFF
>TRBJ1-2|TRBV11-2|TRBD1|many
TGTGCCAGCAGCTTAGAAGGGGTCGGGACAGGCCTTTATGGCTACACCTTC
CASSLEGVGTGLYGYTF
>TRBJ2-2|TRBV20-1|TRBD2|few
TGCAGTGCTAGAAAGCGGGAGTTTAACACCGGGGAGCTGTTTTTT
CSARKREFNTGELFF
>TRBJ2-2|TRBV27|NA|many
TGTGCCAGCAGTGCGGCTAGCGACAACACCGGGGAGCTGTTTTTT
CASSAASDNTGELFF
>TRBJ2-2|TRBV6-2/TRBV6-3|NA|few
TGTGCCAGCAGACTCGATCACACCGGGGAGCTGTTTTTT
CASRLDHTGELFF
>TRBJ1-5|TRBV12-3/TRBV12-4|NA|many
TGTGCCAGCAGTTTGTGGGACCCTTATAGCAATCAGCCCCAGCATTTT
CASSLWDPYSNQPQHF
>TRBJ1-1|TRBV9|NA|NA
TGTGCCAGCAGCGCAGATTCGACTGAAGCTTTCTTT
CASSADSTEAFF
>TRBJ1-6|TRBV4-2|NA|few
TGTGCCAGCAGCCAAGCTTTCTCCCGGGAGGACTATTCACCCCTCCACTTT
CASSQAFSREDYSPLHF
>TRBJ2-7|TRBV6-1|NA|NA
TGTGCCAGCAGAGAGCGGAAAGCCTACGAGCAGTACTTC
CASRERKAYEQYF
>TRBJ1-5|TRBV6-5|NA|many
TGTGCCAGCAGTTACTCCCAGAATCAGCCCCAGCATTTT
CASSYSQNQPQHF
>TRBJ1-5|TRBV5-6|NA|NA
TGTGCCAGCAGCTCGGGGGGCAGGGGACTCAATCAGCCCCAGCATTTT
CASSSGGRGLNQPQHF
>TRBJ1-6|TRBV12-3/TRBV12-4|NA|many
TGTGCCAGCAGTTTAGGGGCTAATTCACCCCTCCACTTT
CASSLGANSPLHF
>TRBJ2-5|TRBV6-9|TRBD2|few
TGTGCCAGCAGTTCCGGGACTAGCGTGCGGGAGACCCAGTACTTC
CASSSGTSVRETQYF
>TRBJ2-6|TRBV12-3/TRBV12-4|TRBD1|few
TGTGCCAGCAGTCCGTGGACAGGGGAAGAATCTGGGGCCAACGTCCTGACTTTC
CASSPWTGEESGANVLTF
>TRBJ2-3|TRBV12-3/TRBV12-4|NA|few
TGTGCCAGCAGTCCTCGGACTGAAGATACGCAGTATTTT
CASSPRTEDTQYF
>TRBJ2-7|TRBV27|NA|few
TGTGCCAGCAGTTCCGGGGCGCGGGAGCAGTACTTC
CASSSGAREQYF
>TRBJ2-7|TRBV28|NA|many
TGTGCCAGCAGTTTTGATGGCTCCGAGCAGTACTTC
CASSFDGSEQYF
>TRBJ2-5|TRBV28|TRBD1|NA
TGTGCCAGCAGTTCGTCAGGACAGGGCGAGGGAGAGGGGAAGACCCAGTACTTC
CASSSSGQGEGEGKTQYF
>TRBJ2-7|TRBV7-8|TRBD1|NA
TGTGCCAGCAGCCCCAAGGGGGGACAGGCCCTCTACGAGCAGTACTTC
CASSPKGGQALYEQYF
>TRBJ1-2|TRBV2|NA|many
TGTGCCAGGACAGTTGAGGACTATGGCTACACCTTC
CARTVEDYGYTF
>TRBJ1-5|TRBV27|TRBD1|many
TGTGCCAGCAGTGACAGGGAAGGTCAGCCCCAGCATTTT
CASSDREGQPQHF
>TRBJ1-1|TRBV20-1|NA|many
TGCAGTGCTCCCCCAGGGTCCACTGAAGCTTTCTTT
CSAPPGSTEAFF
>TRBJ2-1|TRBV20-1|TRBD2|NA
TGCAGTGCTAGAGTTGTTGCGGGAGTATCCTACAATGAGCAGTTCTTC
CSARVVAGVSYNEQFF
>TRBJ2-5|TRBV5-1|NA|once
TGCGCCAGCAGCGGGGCGGAACAAGAGACCCAGCACTTC
CASSGAEQETQHF
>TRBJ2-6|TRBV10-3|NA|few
TGTGCCATCAGTAGGCCTGGGGCCAACGTCCTGACTTTC
CAISRPGANVLTF
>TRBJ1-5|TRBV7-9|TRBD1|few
TGTGCCAGCAGCTGGGGACAGGGCTATCAGCCCCAGCATTTT
CASSWGQGYQPQHF
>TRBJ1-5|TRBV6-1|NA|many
TGTGCCAGCAGATCCCTGCGCCAGGGACATCAGCCCCAGCATTTT
CASRSLRQGHQPQHF
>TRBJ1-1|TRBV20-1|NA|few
TGCAGTGCTAGAAGCACGGGGGATGGTGAAGCTTTCTTT
CSARSTGDGEAFF
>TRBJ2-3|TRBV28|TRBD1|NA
TGTGCCACCGGACAGGGCGGCACAGATACGCAGTATTTT
CATGQGGTDTQYF
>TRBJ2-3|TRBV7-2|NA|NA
TGTGCCACCGTAACGGGACCGGTAGGAGATACGCAGTATTTT
CATVTGPVGDTQYF